The sequence of this T cell receptor (beta chain) was determined in a study of shared clonotypes between healthy human individuals. Study as a whole: The donor group consisted of two women and a few men, aged 18 to 49.

The protocol was immunoSEQ multiplex PCR, while the TCRdb copy is restricted to in-frame clones and leaves out a portion. Here the sample spans a few hundred thousand clones, roughly 85% being singletons. Donors comprised only Caucasian adults living in Nashville, Tennessee. J lost 2 bases, V lost 5 bases, and 6 bases had no gene match. The CDR3 has 14 amino acids. In germline, CDR1 is SGHTA, CDR2 FQGNSA. This clone occurred once. This receptor was obtained from a woman aged 40 to 50 in good health. Some clones in this sample may be carry-over from other donors' samples. The sequenced sample was PBMCs. The V gene is TRBV7-2, the J gene TRBJ2-7, with 7 bases fitting TRBD1. CDR3 DNA: TGTGCCAGCAGCCAGGGGGACACCCCCTACGAGCAGTACTTC. Translated: CASSQGDTPYEQYF.